Each of the 10 T cell receptor beta chains below was sequenced from the same sample in a study of control samples from healthy donors and cancer patients. Assay: immunoSEQ multiplex PCR; the TCRdb copy retains only in-frame clones and omits some. The table shows 120,000 or so clones, with around 87% occurring only once. The sequencing input was blood. The receptor source for this set is a man aged 55-75 years in good health.

The rearrangement joins TRBV19 to TRBJ2-1; weak D call: TRBD1 (6 bases). The V gene lost 5 bases and the J gene lost 5 bases, with 19 bases spanning the gap. CDR1 is LNHDA, CDR2 SQIVND, per germline (reference sequence). The CDR3 has 16 amino acids. CDR3 residues: CASSSPAGGPNNEQFF. The DNA for the CDR3 is TGTGCCAGTAGTTCCCCCGCTGGGGGCCCCAACAATGAGCAGTTCTTC. The full variable domain, in which reference TRBV19 and TRBJ2-1 provide the parts outside the CDR3, is DGGITQSPKYLFRKEGQNVTLSCEQNLNHDAMYWYRQDPGQGLRLIYYSQIVNDFQKGDIAEGYSVSREKKESFPLTVTSAQKNPTAFYLCASSSPAGGPNNEQFFGPGTRLTVL.

The rearrangement joins TRBV19 to TRBJ2-3; a possible D gene is TRBD2 (7 bases). Trimming removed 4 bases from V and 5 bases from J, with 25 bases in between. The CDR3 has 18 residues. Germline V gene data show CDR1 as LNHDA and CDR2 as SQIVND (reference sequence). The CDR3 nucleotides are TGTGCCAGTAGTACGCCCCTGGGGGGGGCCGGGGAAGGAGATACGCAGTATTTT. Residues: CASSTPLGGAGEGDTQYF.

The chain combines TRBV7-7 with TRBJ2-5; D could derive from TRBD1 or TRBD2 (5 bases each). The CDR3 runs to 18 residues. Between the trimmed V and J ends, which lost 4 bases and 5 bases, there was a span of 26 bases. CDR1 SSHAT and CDR2 FNYEAQ come from the germline V gene (reference sequence). CDR3 nucleotides: TGTGCCAGCAGCTACGAACAAACGGCAGGGTGGGGCGGGGAGACCCAGTACTTC. Protein sequence: CASSYEQTAGWGGETQYF.

The chain links TRBV19 to TRBJ1-3; D is unresolved. Germline V lookup: CDR1 LNHDA, CDR2 SQIVND (reference sequence). The V and J ends lost 10 bases and 4 bases respectively, with 11 bases between them. CDR3 size: 12 residues. CDR3 in amino acids: CATRTAGNTIYF. DNA for the CDR3: TGTGCCACCCGGACCGCAGGAAACACCATATATTTT.

V usage is TRBV27 and J usage is TRBJ1-2, with D uncertain. CDR1 and CDR2 (germline): MNHEY, SMNVEV (reference sequence). The CDR3 covers 13 residues. V shed 6 bases and J shed 8 bases, with 16 bases lying between them. The CDR3 DNA is TGTGCCAGCAGCCTCGGTGGCCCGGGGGGCTACACCTTC. As protein: CASSLGGPGGYTF.

The chain joins TRBV2 to TRBJ1-5; the D is unclear. CDR3 size: 16 residues. V dropped 6 bases and J dropped 0 bases, with 15 bases sitting between them. Germline CDR1 reads SNHLY; CDR2 reads FYNNEI. CDR3 residues: CASSFGRWDSNQPQHF. DNA for the CDR3: TGTGCCAGCAGCTTTGGCAGGTGGGATAGCAATCAGCCCCAGCATTTT. The variable domain in full, completed from reference TRBV2 and TRBJ1-5, reads EPEVTQTPSHQVTQMGQEVILRCVPISNHLYFYWYRQILGQKVEFLVSFYNNEISEKSEIFDDQFSVERPDGSNFTLKIRSTKLEDSAMYFCASSFGRWDSNQPQHFGDGTRLSIL.

This clone was observed a single time. The chain has TRBV18 and TRBJ2-7, with D hard to call. The V gene's germline CDR1 is KGHSH and CDR2 LQKENI. With 5 bases removed from V and 0 bases from J, the gap between germline ends came to 2 bases. CDR3 length: 11 residues. The CDR3 spells CASSASYEQYF. The CDR3 DNA reads TGTGCCAGCTCAGCCTCCTACGAGCAGTACTTC.

This chain uses TRBV9 with TRBJ2-3; D gene uncertain. Trimming took off 3 bases at V and 4 bases at J, with 12 bases between the two ends. The V gene's germline CDR1 is SGDLS and CDR2 YYNGEE. This CDR3 spans 14 amino acids. CDR3 nucleotides: TGTGCCAGCAGCGAACGAGCTCGAGCAGATACGCAGTATTTT. Amino acids: CASSERARADTQYF. Looking up the rest from reference TRBV9 and TRBJ2-3 gives the full variable domain: DSGVTQTPKHLITATGQRVTLRCSPRSGDLSVYWYQQSLDQGLQFLIQYYNGEERAKGNILERFSAQQFPDLHSELNLSSLELGDSALYFCASSERARADTQYFGPGTRLTVL.

This clone appeared once. This chain joins TRBV19 and TRBJ2-1, with 10 bases matching TRBD1. The CDR3 is made up of 15 amino acids. Germline-derived CDR1 and CDR2 are LNHDA and SQIVND (reference sequence). The trim removed 7 bases at V and 8 bases at J, leaving 11 bases unmatched. The CDR3 loop is CASTGTRDRGYEQFF. CDR3 bases: TGTGCCAGTACCGGAACCCGGGACAGGGGCTATGAGCAGTTCTTC.

J is TRBJ2-6 and V is TRBV4-3, with D hard to call. V lost 0 bases and J lost 2, with 14 bases in between. The germline V gene has CDR1 LGHNA and CDR2 YSLEER. This CDR3 comprises 18 residues. This CDR3 is CASSQDSGFATGANVLTF. For the CDR3, the DNA is TGCGCCAGCAGCCAAGATTCGGGCTTCGCGACTGGGGCCAACGTCCTGACTTTC.